This T cell receptor beta chain is drawn from a study of beta chain features in type 1 diabetes. Only a few counts were recorded for this clone. What it recognizes is unknown. The CDR3 has 16 residues. The germline V gene encodes CDR1 SGHRS and CDR2 YFSETQ. The trim removed 4 bases at V and 8 bases at J, leaving 8 bases unmatched. Study results and caveats: Significant though moderate, a shortening of TCRB CDR3s appeared in all four CD4+ subsets of Type 1 diabetes patients.

Expressed TCRB transcripts were sequenced because the entire RNA isolate underwent reverse transcription. Using immunoSEQ multiplex PCR, the repertoire was profiled, and TCRdb retains in-frame clones only, with some absent. There are 110,000 or so clones in the sample; approximately 37% occur only once, and 0.065% lies in the top ten. This receptor was identified in a woman between 18 and 29 years old in good health. The rearrangement uses TRBV5-1 and TRBJ2-1, with 14 nucleotides matching TRBD2. The sample taken for sequencing was stem cell memory CD4+ T cells from blood. The CDR3 DNA sequence: TGCGCCAGCAGCCCTGGGACTAGCGGGAGTATCGATGAGCAGTTCTTC. Its protein product is CASSPGTSGSIDEQFF.